This T cell receptor beta chain comes out of a study of vaccination effects on CD4 cells after COVID-19 (dated 2022 in TCRdb). Broadly, across the study: Participants received two doses of either the BNT162b2 or the mRNA-1273 mRNA SARS-CoV-2 vaccine. In a couple of convalescent patients, pre-vaccine samples were collected 16 days and one week ahead of the first dose, 142 and 148 days after COVID-19 diagnosis. The study compared SARS-CoV-2 spike-specific CD4+ TCR repertoires before and after mRNA vaccination in COVID-19 convalescent patients and infection-naive vaccine recipients. Altogether, roughly 10 COVID-19 convalescent patients and several SARS-CoV-2-naive healthy vaccine recipients made up the full study. Cultures from other donors in the study were sequenced using the Oncomine TCR Beta short-read assay on an Illumina iSeq 100. General study outcomes and caveats: Among convalescent patients, the spike-reactive repertoire after vaccination was made up mainly of new vaccine-induced clones that were largely distinct from the clones induced by infection. The study was limited by a small number of convalescent patients, and early post-infection timepoints were lacking. Both infection-induced and vaccine-induced clones contracted markedly at late post-vaccination timepoints, which is consistent with waning T cell responses.

Remarks on this clone: The antigen it binds to is not known. The record has no base qualities; no much larger clone is one base away.

In the ViraFEST assay, PBMC were stimulated with viral peptide pools, and TCR sequencing was then used to find antigen-specific CD4+ T cell clonotypes based on their expansion. After less than 13 days of culture, CD4+ T cells were isolated with the EasySep CD4+ T cell isolation kit. PCR-confirmed SARS-CoV-2 infection had occurred in convalescent patients between March and December 2020, before the Alpha, Beta and Delta variants emerged in the United States. A few million PBMC per well were cultured in IMDM with approximately 5% human AB serum, 7.5 to 10 IU/ml IL-2 and gentamicin, plus 10 ug/ml peptides. Half of the culture medium was replaced with fresh IL-2-containing medium on days 3 and 7. Each peptide stimulation condition was cultured in triplicate wells unless otherwise noted. Using Ficoll-Paque Plus gradient centrifugation, PBMC were separated from whole blood and then either used fresh or cryopreserved at -140C. The overlapping peptide pools covered the spike proteins of SARS-CoV-2 as well as those of the common cold coronaviruses HCoV-NL63, HCoV-OC43 and HCoV-229E. The QIAamp micro DNA kit was used to extract genomic DNA from the cultured CD4+ T cells.

The library was built by means of the immunoSEQ multiplex PCR assay. TCR beta CDR3 sequencing was performed on DNA from the cultured, isolated CD4+ T cells. Processing in the source paper ran as follows. The analysis removed non-productive TCR sequences, trimmed reads to the CDR3 region, and retained only CDR3s that were 7 or more amino acids long. Antigen-specific clonotypes were identified with the MANAFEST web app by comparing expansion in peptide wells against reference cultures. For clones to be considered positive, expansion at FDR<0.05 versus reference and all other wells, an odds ratio above 5, and a frequency above 0.1% in two replicate wells were required. Clonotypes significantly expanded in SARS-CoV-2 spike wells and in at least one common cold coronavirus spike condition were defined as cross-reactive. Levenshtein distance calculated with the stringdist R package was used to assess CDR3 similarity, and unrooted trees were constructed with ape in R 3.6.1. Sourced from immuneACCESS, this table was stored by TCRdb with only in-frame sequences that have V and J called. A share of the clones is absent; for the studies checked, an unresolved V gene accounts for under half, and the remainder has no known explanation. V and J calls and clone size are as listed in that table; D and trimming were resolved from the DNA. This sample is represented by 17,000 or so clones; roughly 72% of them were singletons. The top ten clones comprise over 15% of the sample.

Trimming leaves V shorter by 6 bases and J shorter by 5 bases, with the junction holding 9 bases beyond the gene matches. The CDR3 spans 17 residues, from the cysteine through the phenylalanine. Of all the DNA, just the CDR3 is kept, 51 bases in frame from base 1. The germline V gene (reference sequence) provides CDR1 WNHNN and CDR2 SYGVQD. The receptor was isolated from a human donor who had a prior SARS-CoV-2 infection. Sequences were derived from CD4+ T cells from PBMCs cultured with SARS-CoV-2 spike peptides, sampled before COVID-19 vaccination. Taken with the paper, the label for cell subset or site translates to: SARS-CoV-2 spike overlapping peptide pool stimulation. The V and J segments used are TRBV10-1 and TRBJ2-4; 14 bases in between match TRBD2. The sequence in DNA is TGCGCCAGCAGACCCGGACTAGCGGGAGGATATGAAAACATTCAGTACTTC. Translation gives CASRPGLAGGYENIQYF.